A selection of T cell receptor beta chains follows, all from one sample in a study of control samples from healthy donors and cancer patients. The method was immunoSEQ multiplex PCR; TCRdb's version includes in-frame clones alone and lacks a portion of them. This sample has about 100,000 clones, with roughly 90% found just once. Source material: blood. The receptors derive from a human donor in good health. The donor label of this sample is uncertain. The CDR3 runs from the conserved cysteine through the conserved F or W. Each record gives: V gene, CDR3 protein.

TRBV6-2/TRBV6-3,CASSSRVDYGYTF
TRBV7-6,CASSRKTGKTLTPTDTQYF
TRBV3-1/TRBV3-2,CASSRVGGRTEAFF
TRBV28,CASSLGGSGPMSNQPQHF
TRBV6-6,CASSDSTKGAFF
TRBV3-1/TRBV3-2,CASSLRSRGYGYTF
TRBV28,CASSTTGGASGYTF
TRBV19,CASSSGQFMGTDTQYF
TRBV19,CASSIGLANTGELFF
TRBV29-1,CSVEKGGTTEAFF
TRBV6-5,CASSYTGAQGNEQFF